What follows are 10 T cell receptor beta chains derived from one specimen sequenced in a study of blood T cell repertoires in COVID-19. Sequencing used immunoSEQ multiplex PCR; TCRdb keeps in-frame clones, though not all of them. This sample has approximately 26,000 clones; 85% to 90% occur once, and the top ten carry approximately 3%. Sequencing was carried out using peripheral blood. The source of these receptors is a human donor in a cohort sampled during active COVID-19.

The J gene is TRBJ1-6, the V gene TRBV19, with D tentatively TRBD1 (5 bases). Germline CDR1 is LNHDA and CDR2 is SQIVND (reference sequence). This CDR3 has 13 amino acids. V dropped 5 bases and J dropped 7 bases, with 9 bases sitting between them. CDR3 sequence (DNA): TGTGCCAGTAGTGGAAACAGGAATTCACCCCTCCACTTT. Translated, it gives CASSGNRNSPLHF. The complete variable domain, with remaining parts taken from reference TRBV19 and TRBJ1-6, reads DGGITQSPKYLFRKEGQNVTLSCEQNLNHDAMYWYRQDPGQGLRLIYYSQIVNDFQKGDIAEGYSVSREKKESFPLTVTSAQKNPTAFYLCASSGNRNSPLHFGNGTRLTVT.

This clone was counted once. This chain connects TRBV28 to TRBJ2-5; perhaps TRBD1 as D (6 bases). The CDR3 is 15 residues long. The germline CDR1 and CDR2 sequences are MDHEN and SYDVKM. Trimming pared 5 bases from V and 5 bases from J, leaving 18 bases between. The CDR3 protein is CASSPIRGLQETQYF. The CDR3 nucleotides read TGTGCCAGCAGTCCAATAAGGGGGTTACAGGAGACCCAGTACTTC.

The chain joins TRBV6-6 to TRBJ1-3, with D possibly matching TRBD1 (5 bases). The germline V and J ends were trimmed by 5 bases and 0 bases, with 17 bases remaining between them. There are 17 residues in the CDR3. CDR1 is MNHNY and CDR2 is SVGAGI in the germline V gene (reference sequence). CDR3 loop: CASSQQIPGFSGNTIYF. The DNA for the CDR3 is TGTGCCAGCAGTCAACAAATCCCAGGGTTCTCTGGAAACACCATATATTTT.

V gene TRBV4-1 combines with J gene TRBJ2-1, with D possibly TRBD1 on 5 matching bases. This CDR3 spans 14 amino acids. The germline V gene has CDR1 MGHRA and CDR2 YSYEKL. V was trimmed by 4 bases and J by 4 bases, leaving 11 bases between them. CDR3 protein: CASSRKQEYNEQFF. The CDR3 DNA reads TGCGCCAGCAGCCGAAAACAGGAGTACAATGAGCAGTTCTTC.

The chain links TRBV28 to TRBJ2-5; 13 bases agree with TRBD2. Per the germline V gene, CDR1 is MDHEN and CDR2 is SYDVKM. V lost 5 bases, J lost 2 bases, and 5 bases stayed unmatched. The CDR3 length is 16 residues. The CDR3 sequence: CASSERTSGSQETQYF. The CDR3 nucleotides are TGTGCCAGCAGTGAGAGGACTAGCGGGAGTCAAGAGACCCAGTACTTC.

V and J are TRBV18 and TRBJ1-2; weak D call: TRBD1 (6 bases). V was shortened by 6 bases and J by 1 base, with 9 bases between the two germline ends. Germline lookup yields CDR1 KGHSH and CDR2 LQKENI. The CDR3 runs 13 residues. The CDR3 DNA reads TGTGCCAGCTCCCTGGACAGTAACTATGGCTACACCTTC. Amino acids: CASSLDSNYGYTF.

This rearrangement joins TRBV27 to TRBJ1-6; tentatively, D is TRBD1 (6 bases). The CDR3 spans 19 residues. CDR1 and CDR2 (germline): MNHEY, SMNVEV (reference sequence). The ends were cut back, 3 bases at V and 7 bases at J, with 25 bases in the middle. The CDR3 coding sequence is TGTGCCAGCAGTTTTTCTCCGACGGATCCGACAGGAAGAAATTCACCCCTCCACTTT. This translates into CASSFSPTDPTGRNSPLHF.

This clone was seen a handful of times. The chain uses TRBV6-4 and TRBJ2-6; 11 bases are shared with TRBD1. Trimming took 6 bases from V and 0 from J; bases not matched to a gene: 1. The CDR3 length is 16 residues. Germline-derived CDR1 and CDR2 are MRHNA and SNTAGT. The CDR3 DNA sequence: TGTGCCAGCAGCGGACAGGGGGCCTCTGGGGCCAACGTCCTGACTTTC. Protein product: CASSGQGASGANVLTF.

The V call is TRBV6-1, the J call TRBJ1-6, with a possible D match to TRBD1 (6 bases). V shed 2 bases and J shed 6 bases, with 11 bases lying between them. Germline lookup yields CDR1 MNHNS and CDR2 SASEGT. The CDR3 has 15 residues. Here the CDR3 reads CASSETTGFNSPLHF. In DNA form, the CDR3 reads TGTGCCAGCAGTGAAACGACAGGATTTAATTCACCCCTCCACTTT.

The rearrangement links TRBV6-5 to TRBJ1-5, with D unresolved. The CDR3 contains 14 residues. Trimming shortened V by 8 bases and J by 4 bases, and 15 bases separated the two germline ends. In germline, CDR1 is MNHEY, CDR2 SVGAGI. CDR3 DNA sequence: TGTGCCAGCGGACTCAACGGGAGAAATCAGCCCCAGCATTTT. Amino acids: CASGLNGRNQPQHF.